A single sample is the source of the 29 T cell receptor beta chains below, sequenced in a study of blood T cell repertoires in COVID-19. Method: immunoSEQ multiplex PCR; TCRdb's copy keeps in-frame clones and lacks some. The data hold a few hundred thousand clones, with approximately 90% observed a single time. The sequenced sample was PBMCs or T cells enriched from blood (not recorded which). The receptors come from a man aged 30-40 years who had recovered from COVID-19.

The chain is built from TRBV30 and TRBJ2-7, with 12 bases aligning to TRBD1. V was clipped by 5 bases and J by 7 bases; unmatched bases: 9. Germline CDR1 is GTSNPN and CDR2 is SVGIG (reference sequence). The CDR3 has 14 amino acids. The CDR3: CAWAWGQGAWEQYF. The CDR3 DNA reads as TGTGCCTGGGCCTGGGGACAGGGGGCATGGGAGCAGTACTTC.

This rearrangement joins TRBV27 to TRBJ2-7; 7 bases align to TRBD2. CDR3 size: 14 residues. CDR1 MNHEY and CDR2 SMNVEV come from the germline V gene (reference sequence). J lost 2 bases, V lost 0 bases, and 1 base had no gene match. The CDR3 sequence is CASSLSLAAYEQYF. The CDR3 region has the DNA TGTGCCAGCAGTTTATCCCTAGCGGCCTACGAGCAGTACTTC.

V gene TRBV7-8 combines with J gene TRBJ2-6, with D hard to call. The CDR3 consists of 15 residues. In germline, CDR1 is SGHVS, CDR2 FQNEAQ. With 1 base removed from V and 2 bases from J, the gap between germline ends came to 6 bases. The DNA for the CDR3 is TGTGCCAGCAGCTTAGGCCAGACTGGGGCCAACGTCCTGACTTTC. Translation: CASSLGQTGANVLTF.

CDR3 DNA: TGTGCCAGCAGTTTATCCCGGGGACAGAGAGCTAACTATGGCTACACCTTC. Encoded protein: CASSLSRGQRANYGYTF. The genes are TRBV28 and TRBJ1-2; 7 positions agree with TRBD1. Germline-derived CDR1 and CDR2 are MDHEN and SYDVKM. The CDR3 sequence is 17 residues long. V was clipped by 1 base and J by 0 bases; unmatched bases: 8.

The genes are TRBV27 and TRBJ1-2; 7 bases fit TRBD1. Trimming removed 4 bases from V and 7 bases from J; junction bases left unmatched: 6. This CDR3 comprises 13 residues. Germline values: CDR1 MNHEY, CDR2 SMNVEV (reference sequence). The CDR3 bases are TGTGCCAGCAGTTACCAGGGGGTTAGTGGCTACACCTTC. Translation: CASSYQGVSGYTF.

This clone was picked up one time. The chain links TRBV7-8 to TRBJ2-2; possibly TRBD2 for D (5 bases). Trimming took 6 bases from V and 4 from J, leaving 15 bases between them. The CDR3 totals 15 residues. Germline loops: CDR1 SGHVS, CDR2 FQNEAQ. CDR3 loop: CASRAQLEVTGELFF. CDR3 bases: TGTGCCAGCAGGGCTCAGCTGGAGGTCACCGGGGAGCTGTTTTTT.

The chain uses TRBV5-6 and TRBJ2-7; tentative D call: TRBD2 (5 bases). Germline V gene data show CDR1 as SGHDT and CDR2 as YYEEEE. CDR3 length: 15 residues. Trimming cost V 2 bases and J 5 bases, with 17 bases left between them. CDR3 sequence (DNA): TGTGCCAGCAGCTTAGGCGGGCCCGAGGGAAACGAGCAGTACTTC. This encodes CASSLGGPEGNEQYF.

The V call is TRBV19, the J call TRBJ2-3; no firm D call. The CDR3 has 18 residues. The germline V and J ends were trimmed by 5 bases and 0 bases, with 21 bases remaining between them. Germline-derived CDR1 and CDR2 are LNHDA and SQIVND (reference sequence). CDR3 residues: CASSPTTAALGSTDTQYF. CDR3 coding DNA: TGTGCCAGTAGTCCCACCACCGCAGCGCTTGGCAGCACAGATACGCAGTATTTT.

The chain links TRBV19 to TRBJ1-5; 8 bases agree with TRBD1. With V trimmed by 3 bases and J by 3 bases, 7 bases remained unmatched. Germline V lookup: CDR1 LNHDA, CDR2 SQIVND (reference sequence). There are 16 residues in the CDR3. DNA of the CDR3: TGTGCCAGTAGTATCCACTGGGACAGGACCAATCAGCCCCAGCATTTT. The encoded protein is CASSIHWDRTNQPQHF.

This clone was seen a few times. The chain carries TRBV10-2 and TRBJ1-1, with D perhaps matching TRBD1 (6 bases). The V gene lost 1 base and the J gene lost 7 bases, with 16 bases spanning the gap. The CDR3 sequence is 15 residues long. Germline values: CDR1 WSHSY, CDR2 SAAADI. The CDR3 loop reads CASSEYSVGQIEAFF. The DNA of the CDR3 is TGCGCCAGCAGTGAGTACTCGGTCGGACAGATTGAAGCTTTCTTT.

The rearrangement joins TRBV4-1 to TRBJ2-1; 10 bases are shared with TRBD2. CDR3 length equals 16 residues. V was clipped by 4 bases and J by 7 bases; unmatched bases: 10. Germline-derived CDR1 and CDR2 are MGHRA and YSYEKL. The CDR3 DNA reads TGCGCCAGCAGCCTTTCCGGGACTAGCGTTATAAATGAGCAGTTCTTC. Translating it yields CASSLSGTSVINEQFF.

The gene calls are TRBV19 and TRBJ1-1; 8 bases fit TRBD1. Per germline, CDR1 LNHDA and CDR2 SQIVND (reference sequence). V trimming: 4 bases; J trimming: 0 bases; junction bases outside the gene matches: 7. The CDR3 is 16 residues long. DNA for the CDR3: TGTGCCAGTAGTAGAGAGACAGGGGAGATGAACACTGAAGCTTTCTTT. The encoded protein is CASSRETGEMNTEAFF.

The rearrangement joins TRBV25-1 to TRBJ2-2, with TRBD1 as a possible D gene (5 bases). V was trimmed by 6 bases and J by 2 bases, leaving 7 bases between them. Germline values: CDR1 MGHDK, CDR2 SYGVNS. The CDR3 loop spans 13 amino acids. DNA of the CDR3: TGTGCCAGCAGAGACAGAAACACCGGGGAGCTGTTTTTT. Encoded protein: CASRDRNTGELFF.

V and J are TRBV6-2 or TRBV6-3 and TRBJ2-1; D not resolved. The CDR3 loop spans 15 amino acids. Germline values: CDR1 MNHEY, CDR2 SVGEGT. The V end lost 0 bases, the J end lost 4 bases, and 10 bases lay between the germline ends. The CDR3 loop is CASSYSMAVYNEQFF. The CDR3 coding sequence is TGTGCCAGCAGTTACTCGATGGCAGTTTACAATGAGCAGTTCTTC.

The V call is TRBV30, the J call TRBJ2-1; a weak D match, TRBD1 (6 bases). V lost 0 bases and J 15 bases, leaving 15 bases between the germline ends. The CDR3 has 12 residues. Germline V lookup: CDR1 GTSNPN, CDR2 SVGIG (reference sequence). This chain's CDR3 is CAWSVPGTRPFF. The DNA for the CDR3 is TGTGCCTGGAGTGTCCCCGGGACACGGCCGTTCTTC.

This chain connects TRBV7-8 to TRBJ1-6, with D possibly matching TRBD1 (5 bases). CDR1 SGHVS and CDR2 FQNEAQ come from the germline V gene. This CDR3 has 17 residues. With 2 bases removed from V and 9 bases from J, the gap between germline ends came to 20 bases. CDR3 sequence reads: CASSLRQWGDPSSPLHF. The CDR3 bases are TGTGCCAGCAGCTTAAGGCAGTGGGGCGATCCGAGTTCACCCCTCCACTTT.

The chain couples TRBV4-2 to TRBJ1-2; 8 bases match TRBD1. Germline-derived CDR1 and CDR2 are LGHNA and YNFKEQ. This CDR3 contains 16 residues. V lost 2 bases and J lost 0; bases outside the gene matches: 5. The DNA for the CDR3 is TGTGCCAGCAGCCAACCAGGGACAGGCTCTAACTATGGCTACACCTTC. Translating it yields CASSQPGTGSNYGYTF.

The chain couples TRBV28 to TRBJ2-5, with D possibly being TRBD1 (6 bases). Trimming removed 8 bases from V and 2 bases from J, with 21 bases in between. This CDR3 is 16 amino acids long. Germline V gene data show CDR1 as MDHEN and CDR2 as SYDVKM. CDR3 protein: CASQEGVRAAQETQYF. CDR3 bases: TGTGCCAGCCAAGAGGGGGTGCGAGCGGCACAAGAGACCCAGTACTTC.

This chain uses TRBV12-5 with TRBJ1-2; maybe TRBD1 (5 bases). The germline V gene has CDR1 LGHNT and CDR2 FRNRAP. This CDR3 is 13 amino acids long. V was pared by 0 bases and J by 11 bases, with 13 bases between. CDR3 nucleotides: TGTGCTAGTGGTTTGGTATCAGGGTCCGGATACACCTTC. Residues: CASGLVSGSGYTF.

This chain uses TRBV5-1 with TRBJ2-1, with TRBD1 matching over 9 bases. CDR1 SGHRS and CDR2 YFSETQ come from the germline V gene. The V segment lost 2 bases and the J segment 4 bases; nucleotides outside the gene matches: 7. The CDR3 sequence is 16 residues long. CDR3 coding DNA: TGCGCCAGCAGCTTTGTCCCGGGACAGGGTTACAATGAGCAGTTCTTC. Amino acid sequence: CASSFVPGQGYNEQFF.

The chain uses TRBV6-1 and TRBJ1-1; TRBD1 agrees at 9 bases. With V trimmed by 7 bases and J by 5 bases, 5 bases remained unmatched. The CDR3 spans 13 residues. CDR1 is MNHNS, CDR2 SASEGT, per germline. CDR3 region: CASIPTGGTEAFF. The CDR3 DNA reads TGTGCCAGCATACCGACAGGGGGAACTGAAGCTTTCTTT.

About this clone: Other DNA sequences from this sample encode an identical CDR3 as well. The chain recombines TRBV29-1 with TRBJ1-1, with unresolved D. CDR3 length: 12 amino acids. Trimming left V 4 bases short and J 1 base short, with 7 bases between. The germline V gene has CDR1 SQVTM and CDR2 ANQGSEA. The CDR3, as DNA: TGCAGCGTTGGTCGGGGGAACACTGAAGCTTTCTTT. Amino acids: CSVGRGNTEAFF.

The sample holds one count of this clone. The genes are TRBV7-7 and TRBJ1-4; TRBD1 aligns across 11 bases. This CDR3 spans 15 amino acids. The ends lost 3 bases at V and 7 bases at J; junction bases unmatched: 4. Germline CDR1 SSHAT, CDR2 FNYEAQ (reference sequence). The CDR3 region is CASSLGTGGSEKLFF. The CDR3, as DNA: TGTGCCAGCAGCTTGGGGACAGGGGGGTCTGAAAAACTGTTTTTT.

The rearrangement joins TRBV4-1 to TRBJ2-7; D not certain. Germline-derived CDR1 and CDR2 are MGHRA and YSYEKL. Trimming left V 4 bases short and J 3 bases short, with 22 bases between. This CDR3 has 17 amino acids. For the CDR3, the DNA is TGCGCCAGCAGCCTTTCCTCGACCGCGGCGACGGGCTACGAGCAGTACTTC. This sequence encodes CASSLSSTAATGYEQYF.

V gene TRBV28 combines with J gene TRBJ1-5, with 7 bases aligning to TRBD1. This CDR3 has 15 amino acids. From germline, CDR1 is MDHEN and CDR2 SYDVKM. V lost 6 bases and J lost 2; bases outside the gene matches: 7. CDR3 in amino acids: CASSPLTGRNQPQHF. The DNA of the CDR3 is TGTGCCAGCAGCCCCTTGACAGGGCGCAATCAGCCCCAGCATTTT. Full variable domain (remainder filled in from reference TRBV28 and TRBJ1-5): DVKVTQSSRYLVKRTGEKVFLECVQDMDHENMFWYRQDPGLGLRLIYFSYDVKMKEKGDIPEGYSVSREKKERFSLILESASTNQTSMYLCASSPLTGRNQPQHFGDGTRLSIL.

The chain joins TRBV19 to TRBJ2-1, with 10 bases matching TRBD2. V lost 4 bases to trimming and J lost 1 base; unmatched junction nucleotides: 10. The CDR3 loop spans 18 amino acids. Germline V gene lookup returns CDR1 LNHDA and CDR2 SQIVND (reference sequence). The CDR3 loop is CASSRQASGRGSYNEQFF. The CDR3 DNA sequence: TGTGCCAGTAGTAGGCAAGCTAGCGGGAGAGGGTCCTACAATGAGCAGTTCTTC.

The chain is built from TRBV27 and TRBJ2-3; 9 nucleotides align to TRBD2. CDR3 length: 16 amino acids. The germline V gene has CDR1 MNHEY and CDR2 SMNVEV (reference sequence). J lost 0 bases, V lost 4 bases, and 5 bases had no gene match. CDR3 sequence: CASSSGTSLSTDTQYF. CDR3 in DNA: TGTGCCAGCAGTTCCGGGACTAGCCTTAGCACAGATACGCAGTATTTT.

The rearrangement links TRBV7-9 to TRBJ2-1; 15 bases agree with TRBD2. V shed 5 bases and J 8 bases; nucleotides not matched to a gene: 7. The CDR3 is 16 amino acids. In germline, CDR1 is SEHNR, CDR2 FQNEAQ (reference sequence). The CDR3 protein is CASSIRTSGRADEQFF. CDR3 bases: TGTGCCAGCAGCATAAGGACTAGCGGGAGGGCCGATGAGCAGTTCTTC.

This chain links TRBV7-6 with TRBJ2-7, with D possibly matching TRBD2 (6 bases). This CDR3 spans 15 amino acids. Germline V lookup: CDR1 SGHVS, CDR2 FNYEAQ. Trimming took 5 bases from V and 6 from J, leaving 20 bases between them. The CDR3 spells CASSISGSFGAEQYF. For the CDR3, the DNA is TGTGCCAGCAGCATTAGCGGTTCCTTTGGAGCCGAGCAGTACTTC. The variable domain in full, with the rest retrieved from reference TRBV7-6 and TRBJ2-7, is GAGVSQSPRYKVTKRGQDVALRCDPISGHVSLYWYRQALGQGPEFLTYFNYEAQQDKSGLPNDRFSAERPEGSISTLTIQRTEQRDSAMYRCASSISGSFGAEQYFGPGTRLTVT.